This TCR beta chain was observed in a study of beta chain features in type 1 diabetes. CDR1 and CDR2 (germline): SGHKS, YYEKEE (reference sequence). CDR3 size: 16 residues. Trimming pared 1 base from V and 4 bases from J, leaving 15 bases between. The authors obtained over 95% purity in all sorted populations. As every portion of the isolated RNA was reverse transcribed, the sequencing read expressed TCRB transcripts. This table comes from immunoSEQ multiplex PCR, and its TCRdb copy is limited to in-frame clones, with some not included. The sample lists 130,000 to 150,000 clones, 9.2% occurring once. Only a few counts were recorded for this clone.

The specimen was central memory CD4+ T cells from blood. The chain recombines TRBV5-5 with TRBJ2-1; D is ambiguous. The origin of this receptor is a man aged 18-30 years in good health. The CDR3, as DNA: TGTGCCAGCAGCTTGATGAGGCTGGCAGAGTACAATGAGCAGTTCTTC. Its translation: CASSLMRLAEYNEQFF.